This T cell receptor (beta chain) was sequenced in a study of cytotoxic CD8 clonotypes in ibrutinib-treated CLL. About the research overall: Among the patients, ten to eleven presented as relapsed/refractory and over 14 as treatment-naive; around 18 showed unmutated IGHV.

Germline V gene sequence: CDR1 ENHRY, CDR2 SYGVKD. The CDR3 has 12 amino acids. The ends were cut back, 3 bases at V and 8 bases at J, with 8 bases in the middle. The study's findings and limits: Public clonotypes, found uncommonly, either contracted or stayed stable on treatment. Baseline levels were approached again at progression, after clonality had risen at ibrutinib response.

Note on this clone: Its antigen is as yet unknown.

Genomic DNA in an amount of around 2.2 micrograms was extracted from cryopreserved PBMCs and used for the preparation of TCR beta libraries. Data came from immunoSEQ multiplex PCR; TCRdb stores just in-frame clones and leaves some out. The table has 300,000 to 400,000 clones, about 64% seen once. This chain uses TRBV10-3 with TRBJ2-1; D is unresolved. This clonotype was sampled from a human donor with chronic lymphocytic leukemia. The sequencing here drew on PBMCs, taken after 36 months of ibrutinib treatment. For the CDR3, the DNA is TGTGCCATCAGTGATTTGTCAGATGAGCAGTTCTTC. It yields the protein CAISDLSDEQFF.